Given below is one TCR beta chain in context. The antigen is unknown. This sample is drawn from a study of blood T cells in healthy people across ages. Using a J-beta primer mix together with a sample-barcoded 5' primer, a second PCR was run for about 6 to 11 cycles. Any given sample supplied a minimum of 2.5 million CDR3-containing paired-end reads. TCRdb reprocessed the 5' RACE reads with MiXCR, giving one entry per CDR3 protein. The table has approximately 850,000 distinct CDR3 sequences, 58% seen once. The study, taken as a whole, reports: Comparison with aged donors showed that long-lived donors had more naive CD4+ cells and higher diversity. Diversity of TCR beta per million T cells declined in a roughly linear way with age.

The CDR3 spans 17 residues. Losses at the gene ends were 3 bases for V and 1 base for J; bases not matched to a gene: 8. Germline CDR1 LGHNA, CDR2 YSLEER. Sequenced input: blood. The sequence was collected from a young man in good health. This chain links TRBV4-3 with TRBJ2-3; 9 bases align to TRBD1. The CDR3 DNA reads TGCGCCAGCAGCCACCCTACAGGGGGCGCCGGCACAGATACGCAGTATTTT. Translation gives CASSHPTGGAGTDTQYF.